These 5 T cell receptor beta chains came from one sample sequenced in a study of OX40 agonist ivuxolimab in advanced cancers. Produced via immunoSEQ multiplex PCR; TCRdb's table is partial and in-frame only. Counted here are about 20,000 clones, 86% occurring once; the ten biggest clones make up 21%. The sample consisted of CD4+ or CD8+ T cells sorted from blood, taken in a trial of the OX40 agonist ivuxolimab. These receptors all come from an adult with an advanced solid tumor such as melanoma, head and neck, liver or kidney cancer.

CDR3 sequence: CASSQGQLLMNTEAFF. DNA for the CDR3: TGTGCCAGCAGCCAGGGACAACTTTTAATGAACACTGAAGCTTTCTTT. The J gene is TRBJ1-1, the V gene TRBV27; tentatively, D is TRBD1 (6 bases). Looked up from germline, CDR1 is MNHEY and CDR2 is SMNVEV (reference sequence). The CDR3 is 16 amino acids. V shed 6 bases and J shed 0 bases, with 17 bases lying between them.

V usage is TRBV13 and J usage is TRBJ2-2; tentative D call: TRBD1 (5 bases). CDR1 is PRHDT, CDR2 FYEKMQ, per germline (reference sequence). The CDR3 length is 14 residues. V was cut by 3 bases and J by 4 bases, with 9 bases left in between. For the CDR3, the DNA is TGTGCCAGCAGCTTGGGGCATTTCACCGGGGAGCTGTTTTTT. It specifies CASSLGHFTGELFF.

The CDR3 coding sequence is TGTGCCAGCAGAGACGGGACAGTCCCTGAAGCTTTCTTT. Translation: CASRDGTVPEAFF. V usage is TRBV7-3 and J usage is TRBJ1-1; TRBD1 aligns across 7 bases. Unmatched junction bases numbered 7, after V lost 6 bases and J lost 6 bases. The germline CDR1 and CDR2 sequences are SGHTA and FQGTGA. The CDR3 is made up of 13 amino acids.

This chain joins TRBV6-5 and TRBJ1-1; D is perhaps TRBD1 (5 bases). Per the germline V gene, CDR1 is MNHEY and CDR2 is SVGAGI. The CDR3 covers 15 residues. Between the trimmed V and J ends, which lost 2 bases and 4 bases, there was a span of 14 bases. CDR3 in amino acids: CASSYAGTSSTEAFF. CDR3 coding DNA: TGTGCCAGCAGTTACGCCGGGACGTCGTCCACTGAAGCTTTCTTT.

The chain recombines TRBV9 with TRBJ2-7; D uncertain. Germline CDR1 and CDR2: SGDLS and YYNGEE. This CDR3 comprises 14 residues. V lost 0 bases to trimming and J lost 2 bases, with 9 bases between them. The CDR3 loop reads CASSVVQATYEQYF. The CDR3 region has the DNA TGTGCCAGCAGCGTAGTACAAGCTACCTACGAGCAGTACTTC.